A selection of T cell receptor beta chains follows, all from one sample in a study of blood T cell repertoires in COVID-19. Here immunoSEQ multiplex PCR was the method, and the copy in TCRdb shows in-frame clones only, minus some. The sample carries 75,000 to 90,000 clones, around 86% recorded once. The sample comprised peripheral blood. The receptors stem from a man older than 75 with active or convalescent COVID-19. The CDR3 runs from the conserved cysteine through the conserved F or W. Each record gives: V gene, clone size, J gene, D gene, CDR3 DNA, CDR3 protein. D genes are given only for firm matches. Rows give clone size only sometimes, using once, few, many, or a class for an expanded clone.

v_call: TRBV29-1
clone_size: NA
j_call: TRBJ1-1
d_call: NA
cdr3_nt: TGCAGCGTGGACCTACAGGGCATCGCTGAAGCTTTCTTT
cdr3_aa: CSVDLQGIAEAFF

v_call: TRBV11-2
clone_size: NA
j_call: TRBJ1-2
d_call: NA
cdr3_nt: TGTGCCAGCAGCCGTACACCAGCAGGGACTTCCTATGGCTACACCTTC
cdr3_aa: CASSRTPAGTSYGYTF

v_call: TRBV5-5
clone_size: NA
j_call: TRBJ2-3
d_call: NA
cdr3_nt: TGTGCCAGCAGCTTTCCCCCTCGGGCAGATACGCAGTATTTT
cdr3_aa: CASSFPPRADTQYF

v_call: TRBV3-1/TRBV3-2
clone_size: NA
j_call: TRBJ1-5
d_call: NA
cdr3_nt: TGTGCCAGCAGCCAATTTCGCGATAATAGTCAGCCCCAGCATTTT
cdr3_aa: CASSQFRDNSQPQHF

v_call: TRBV10-3
clone_size: NA
j_call: TRBJ1-1
d_call: NA
cdr3_nt: TGTGCCATGCGACCCCGAGCGGACACTGAAGCTTTCTTT
cdr3_aa: CAMRPRADTEAFF

v_call: TRBV7-8
clone_size: NA
j_call: TRBJ1-1
d_call: NA
cdr3_nt: TGTGCCAGCAGCCTGACAGTGAACACTGAAGCTTTCTTT
cdr3_aa: CASSLTVNTEAFF

v_call: TRBV6-4
clone_size: NA
j_call: TRBJ1-6
d_call: TRBD1
cdr3_nt: TGTGCCAGCACCCCGGACAGGGGGAGATCACCCCTCCACTTT
cdr3_aa: CASTPDRGRSPLHF

v_call: TRBV5-1
clone_size: once
j_call: TRBJ1-4
d_call: TRBD1
cdr3_nt: TGCGCCAGCAGCTTCGGGACAGCAAATGAAAAACTGTTTTTT
cdr3_aa: CASSFGTANEKLFF

v_call: TRBV5-1
clone_size: NA
j_call: TRBJ2-1
d_call: NA
cdr3_nt: TGCGCCAGCAGCTTGGAAACTGGGACTGACAATGAGCAGTTCTTC
cdr3_aa: CASSLETGTDNEQFF

v_call: TRBV11-1
clone_size: NA
j_call: TRBJ2-2
d_call: NA
cdr3_nt: TGTGCCAGCAAGTGGGCAGCCAGTCCCACCGGGGAGCTGTTTTTT
cdr3_aa: CASKWAASPTGELFF

v_call: TRBV19
clone_size: NA
j_call: TRBJ1-6
d_call: NA
cdr3_nt: TGTGCCAGTAAAGCGACAGCCCGGGAGGATTCACCCCTCCACTTT
cdr3_aa: CASKATAREDSPLHF

v_call: TRBV10-1
clone_size: NA
j_call: TRBJ2-1
d_call: NA
cdr3_nt: TGCGCCAGCAGTGAACAGGGCCATGAGCAGTTCTTC
cdr3_aa: CASSEQGHEQFF

v_call: TRBV3-1/TRBV3-2
clone_size: once
j_call: TRBJ2-5
d_call: TRBD2
cdr3_nt: TGTGCCAGCAGCGCCGGGACTAGCGGACGGCAAGAGACCCAGTACTTC
cdr3_aa: CASSAGTSGRQETQYF

v_call: TRBV20-1
clone_size: NA
j_call: TRBJ1-3
d_call: NA
cdr3_nt: TGCAGTGCTAGTAATGTAGGAGGGGCAGGAAACACCATATATTTT
cdr3_aa: CSASNVGGAGNTIYF

v_call: TRBV19
clone_size: NA
j_call: TRBJ2-2
d_call: NA
cdr3_nt: TGTGCCAGCAGATCAAGGGGCTACACCGGGGAGCTGTTTTTT
cdr3_aa: CASRSRGYTGELFF